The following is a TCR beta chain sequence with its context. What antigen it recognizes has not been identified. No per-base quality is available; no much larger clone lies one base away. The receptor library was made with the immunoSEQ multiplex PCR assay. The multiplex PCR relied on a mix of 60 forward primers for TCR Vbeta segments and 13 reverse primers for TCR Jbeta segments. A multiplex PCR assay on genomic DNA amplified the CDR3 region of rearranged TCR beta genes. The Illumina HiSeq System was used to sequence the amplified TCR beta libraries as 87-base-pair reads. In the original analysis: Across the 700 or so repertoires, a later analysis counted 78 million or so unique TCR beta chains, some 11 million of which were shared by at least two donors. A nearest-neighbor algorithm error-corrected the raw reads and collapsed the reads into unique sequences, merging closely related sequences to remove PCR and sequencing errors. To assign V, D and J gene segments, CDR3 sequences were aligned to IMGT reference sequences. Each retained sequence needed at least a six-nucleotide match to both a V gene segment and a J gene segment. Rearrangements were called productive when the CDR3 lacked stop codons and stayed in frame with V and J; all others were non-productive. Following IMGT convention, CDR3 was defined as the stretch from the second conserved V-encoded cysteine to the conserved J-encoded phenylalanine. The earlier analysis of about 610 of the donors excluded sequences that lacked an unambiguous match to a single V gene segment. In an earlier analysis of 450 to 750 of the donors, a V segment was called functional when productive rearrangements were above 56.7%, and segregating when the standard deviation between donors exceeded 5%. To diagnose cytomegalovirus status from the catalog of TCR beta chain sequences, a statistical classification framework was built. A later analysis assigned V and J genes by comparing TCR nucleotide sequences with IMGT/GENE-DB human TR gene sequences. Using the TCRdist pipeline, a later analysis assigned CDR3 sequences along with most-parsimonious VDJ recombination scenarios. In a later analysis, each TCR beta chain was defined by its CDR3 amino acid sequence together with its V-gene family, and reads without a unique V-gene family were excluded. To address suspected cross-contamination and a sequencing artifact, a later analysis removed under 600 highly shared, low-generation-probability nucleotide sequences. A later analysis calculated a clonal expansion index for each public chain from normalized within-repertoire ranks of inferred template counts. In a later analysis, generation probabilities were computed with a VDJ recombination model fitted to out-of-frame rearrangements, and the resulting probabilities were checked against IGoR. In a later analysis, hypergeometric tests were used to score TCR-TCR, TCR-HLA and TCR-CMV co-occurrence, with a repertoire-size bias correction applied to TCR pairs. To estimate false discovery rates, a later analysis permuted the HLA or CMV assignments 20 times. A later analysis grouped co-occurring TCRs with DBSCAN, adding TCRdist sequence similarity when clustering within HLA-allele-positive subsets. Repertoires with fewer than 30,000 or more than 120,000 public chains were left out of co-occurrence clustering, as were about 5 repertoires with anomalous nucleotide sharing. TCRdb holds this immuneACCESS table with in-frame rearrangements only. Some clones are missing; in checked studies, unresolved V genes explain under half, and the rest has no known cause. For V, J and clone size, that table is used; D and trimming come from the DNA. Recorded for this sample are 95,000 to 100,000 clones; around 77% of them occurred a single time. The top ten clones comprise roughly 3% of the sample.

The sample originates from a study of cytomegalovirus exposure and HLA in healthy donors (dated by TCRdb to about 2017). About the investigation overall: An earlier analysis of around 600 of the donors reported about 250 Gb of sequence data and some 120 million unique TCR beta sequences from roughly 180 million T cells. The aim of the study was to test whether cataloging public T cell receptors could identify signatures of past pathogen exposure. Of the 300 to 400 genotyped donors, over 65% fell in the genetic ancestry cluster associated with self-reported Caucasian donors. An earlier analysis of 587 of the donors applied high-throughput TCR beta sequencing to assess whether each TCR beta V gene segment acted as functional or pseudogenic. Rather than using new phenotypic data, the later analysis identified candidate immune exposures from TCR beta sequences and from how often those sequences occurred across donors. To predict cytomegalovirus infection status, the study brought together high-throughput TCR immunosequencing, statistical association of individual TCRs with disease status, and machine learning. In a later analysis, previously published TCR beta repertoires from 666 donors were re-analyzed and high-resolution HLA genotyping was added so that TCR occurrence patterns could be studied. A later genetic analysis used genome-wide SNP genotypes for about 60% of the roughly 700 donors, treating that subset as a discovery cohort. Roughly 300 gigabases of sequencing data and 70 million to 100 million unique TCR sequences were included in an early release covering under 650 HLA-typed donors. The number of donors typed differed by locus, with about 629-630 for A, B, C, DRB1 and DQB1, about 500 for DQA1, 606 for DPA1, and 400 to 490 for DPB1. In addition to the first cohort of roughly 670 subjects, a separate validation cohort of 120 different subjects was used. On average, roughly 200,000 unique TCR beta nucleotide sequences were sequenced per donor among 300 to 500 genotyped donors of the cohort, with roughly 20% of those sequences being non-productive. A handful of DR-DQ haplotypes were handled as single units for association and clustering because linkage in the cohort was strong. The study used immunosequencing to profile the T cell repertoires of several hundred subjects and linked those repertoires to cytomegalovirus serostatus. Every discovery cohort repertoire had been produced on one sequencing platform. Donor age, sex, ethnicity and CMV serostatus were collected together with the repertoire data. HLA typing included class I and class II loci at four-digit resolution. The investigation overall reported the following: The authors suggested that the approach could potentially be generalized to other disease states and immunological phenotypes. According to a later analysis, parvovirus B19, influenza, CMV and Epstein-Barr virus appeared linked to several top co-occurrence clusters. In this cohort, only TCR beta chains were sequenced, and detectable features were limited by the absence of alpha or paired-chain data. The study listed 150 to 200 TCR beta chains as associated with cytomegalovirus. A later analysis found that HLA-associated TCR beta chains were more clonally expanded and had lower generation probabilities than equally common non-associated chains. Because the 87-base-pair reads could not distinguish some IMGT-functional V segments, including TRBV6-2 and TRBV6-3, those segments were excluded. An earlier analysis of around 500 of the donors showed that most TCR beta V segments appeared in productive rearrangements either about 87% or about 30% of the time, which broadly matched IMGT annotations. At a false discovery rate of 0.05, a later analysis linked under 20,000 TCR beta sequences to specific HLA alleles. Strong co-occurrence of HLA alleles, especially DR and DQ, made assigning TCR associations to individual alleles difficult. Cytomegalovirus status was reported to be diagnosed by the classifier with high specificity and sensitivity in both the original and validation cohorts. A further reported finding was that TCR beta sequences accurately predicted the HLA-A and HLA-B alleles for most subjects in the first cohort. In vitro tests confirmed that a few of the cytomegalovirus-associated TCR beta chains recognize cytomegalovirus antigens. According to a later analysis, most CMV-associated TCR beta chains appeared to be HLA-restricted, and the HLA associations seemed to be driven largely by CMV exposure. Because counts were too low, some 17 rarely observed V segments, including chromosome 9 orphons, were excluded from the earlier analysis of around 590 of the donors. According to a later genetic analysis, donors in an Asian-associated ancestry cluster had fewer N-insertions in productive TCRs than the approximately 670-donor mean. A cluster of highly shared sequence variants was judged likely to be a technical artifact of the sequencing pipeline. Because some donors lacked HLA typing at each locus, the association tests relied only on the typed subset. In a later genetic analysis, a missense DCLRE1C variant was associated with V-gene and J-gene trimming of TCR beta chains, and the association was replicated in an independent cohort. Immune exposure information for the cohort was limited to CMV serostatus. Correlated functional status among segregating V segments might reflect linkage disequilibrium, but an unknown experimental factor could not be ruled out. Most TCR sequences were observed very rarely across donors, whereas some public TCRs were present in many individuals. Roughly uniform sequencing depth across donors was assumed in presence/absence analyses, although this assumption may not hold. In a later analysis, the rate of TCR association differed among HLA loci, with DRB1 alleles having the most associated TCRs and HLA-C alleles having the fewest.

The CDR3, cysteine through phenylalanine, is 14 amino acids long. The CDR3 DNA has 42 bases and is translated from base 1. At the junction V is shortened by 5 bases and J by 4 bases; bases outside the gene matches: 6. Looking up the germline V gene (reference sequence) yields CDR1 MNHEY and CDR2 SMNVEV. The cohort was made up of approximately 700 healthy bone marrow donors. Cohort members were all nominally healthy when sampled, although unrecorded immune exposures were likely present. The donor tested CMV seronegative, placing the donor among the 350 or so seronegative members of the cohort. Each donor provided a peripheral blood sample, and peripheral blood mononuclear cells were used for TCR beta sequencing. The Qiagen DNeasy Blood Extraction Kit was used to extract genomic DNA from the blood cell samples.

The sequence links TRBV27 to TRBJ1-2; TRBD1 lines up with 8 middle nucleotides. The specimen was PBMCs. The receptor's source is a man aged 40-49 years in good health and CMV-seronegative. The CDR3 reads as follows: CASSNGQGFYGYTF. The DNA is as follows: TGTGCCAGCAGTAACGGACAGGGTTTCTATGGCTACACCTTC.